This section outlines one T cell receptor (beta chain) sequence together with its context. This CDR3 is also generated by other DNA sequences in the sample. Germline CDR1 and CDR2: MDHEN and SYDVKM. The CDR3 is 14 amino acids. V was pared by 5 bases and J by 6 bases, with 11 bases between. These data come from a study of blood T cell repertoires in COVID-19. About the research overall: The United States, Italy and Spain were the sources of the acute and convalescent COVID-19 samples.

Method: immunoSEQ multiplex PCR; TCRdb's copy keeps in-frame clones and lacks some. This repertoire shows about 140,000 clones, 79% found once; its top ten account for roughly 3.6%. The chain links TRBV28 to TRBJ1-6, with D possibly matching TRBD1 (6 bases). The sample comprised peripheral blood. The source is a man aged 60-69 years with acute or convalescent COVID-19. The CDR3 here is CASSPGQPNSPLHF. CDR3 DNA: TGTGCCAGCAGTCCGGGACAACCTAATTCACCCCTCCACTTT.